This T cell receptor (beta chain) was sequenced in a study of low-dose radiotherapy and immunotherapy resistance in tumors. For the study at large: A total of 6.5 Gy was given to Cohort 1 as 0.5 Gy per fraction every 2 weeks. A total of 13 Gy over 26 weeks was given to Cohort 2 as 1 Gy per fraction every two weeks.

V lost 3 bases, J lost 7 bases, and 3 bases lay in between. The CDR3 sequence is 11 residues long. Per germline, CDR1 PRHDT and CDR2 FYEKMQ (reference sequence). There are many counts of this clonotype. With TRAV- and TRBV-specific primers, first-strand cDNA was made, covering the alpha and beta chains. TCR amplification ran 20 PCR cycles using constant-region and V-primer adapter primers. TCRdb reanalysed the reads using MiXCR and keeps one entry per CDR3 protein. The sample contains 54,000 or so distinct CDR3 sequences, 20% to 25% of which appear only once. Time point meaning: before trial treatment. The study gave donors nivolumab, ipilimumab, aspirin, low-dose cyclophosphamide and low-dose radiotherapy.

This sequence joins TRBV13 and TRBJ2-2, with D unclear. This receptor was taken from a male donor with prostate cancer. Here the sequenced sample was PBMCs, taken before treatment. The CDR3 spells CASSFGGELFF. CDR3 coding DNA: TGTGCCAGCAGCTTTGGCGGGGAGCTGTTTTTT.